The 29 T cell receptor beta chains listed next were all sequenced from one sample in a study of blood T cell repertoires in COVID-19. TCRdb keeps only in-frame clones here, not all; method: immunoSEQ multiplex PCR. This sample carries some 120,000 clones, roughly 90% of them seen once, and the ten largest clones take about 4.6%. The sample taken for sequencing was peripheral blood. These receptors were obtained from a man aged 60-69 years with COVID-19, enrolled during active disease.

V is TRBV27 and J is TRBJ1-6; D is ambiguous. V lost 1 base and J 0 bases, leaving 10 bases between the germline ends. Germline assignment: CDR1 MNHEY and CDR2 SMNVEV (reference sequence). The CDR3 spans 17 residues. CDR3: CASSLYGGSSYNSPLHF. The DNA for the CDR3 is TGTGCCAGCAGTTTATATGGCGGGAGCTCCTATAATTCACCCCTCCACTTT.

The genes are TRBV27 and TRBJ1-1; 8 bases map to TRBD1. This CDR3 has 16 residues. Germline trimming cut 4 bases from V and 4 bases from J; bases unmatched to any gene: 11. Germline V gene data show CDR1 as MNHEY and CDR2 as SMNVEV (reference sequence). CDR3 in amino acids: CASSYPAGGGRTEAFF. The CDR3 nucleotides read TGTGCCAGCAGTTACCCGGCAGGGGGCGGTCGCACTGAAGCTTTCTTT.

The gene calls are TRBV5-6 and TRBJ2-1; the D gene is possibly TRBD1 (6 bases). Germline CDR1 is SGHDT and CDR2 is YYEEEE. This CDR3 has 15 amino acids. The V end was cut by 2 bases, the J end by 4 bases, with 13 bases between. The DNA for the CDR3 is TGTGCCAGCAGCTTCCCAGGGGTGGCGTACAATGAGCAGTTCTTC. Its protein product is CASSFPGVAYNEQFF.

This clone has a handful of counts. This CDR3 reads CASSPPSGEQYF. DNA of the CDR3: TGTGCCAGCTCACCACCTTCGGGCGAGCAGTACTTC. The chain uses TRBV18 and TRBJ2-7; no clear D. Germline CDR1 and CDR2: KGHSH and LQKENI. CDR3 length equals 12 residues. With 0 bases removed from V and 6 bases from J, the gap between germline ends came to 6 bases.

CDR3 protein: CASSEYSGGGSTDTQYF. CDR3 DNA: TGTGCCAGCAGTGAATATTCGGGGGGAGGTAGCACAGATACGCAGTATTTT. This chain joins TRBV25-1 and TRBJ2-3, with 7 positions matching TRBD2. V shed 0 bases and J 0 bases; nucleotides not matched to a gene: 6. The CDR3 sequence is 17 residues long. Germline lookup yields CDR1 MGHDK and CDR2 SYGVNS. The whole variable domain, filled in from reference TRBV25-1 and TRBJ2-3, reads EADIYQTPRYLVIGTGKKITLECSQTMGHDKMYWYQQDPGMELHLIHYSYGVNSTEKGDLSSESTVSRIRTEHFPLTLESARPSHTSQYLCASSEYSGGGSTDTQYFGPGTRLTVL.

The rearrangement joins TRBV6-5 to TRBJ2-5, with 9 bases matching TRBD2. Germline CDR1 MNHEY, CDR2 SVGAGI. The CDR3 has 15 residues. The V gene end was trimmed by 6 bases and the J gene end by 5 bases; junction bases not matched to a gene: 10. CDR3 DNA sequence: TGTGCCAGCAGCCGACTAGCGGTCGAGGGGGAGACCCAGTACTTC. Its protein product is CASSRLAVEGETQYF.

The V call is TRBV6-5, the J call TRBJ1-5; possible D gene TRBD1, 6 bases. Trimming pared 7 bases from V and 6 bases from J, leaving 19 bases between. CDR1 and CDR2 from the germline V gene are MNHEY and SVGAGI. This CDR3 region has 15 residues. The CDR3 here is CASNPGMGGLQPQHF. CDR3 nucleotide sequence: TGTGCCAGCAACCCGGGCATGGGGGGGCTTCAGCCCCAGCATTTT.

CDR3 protein: CASSLGGAGNTDTQYF. The CDR3, as DNA: TGTGCCAGCAGCTTGGGAGGAGCGGGAAACACAGATACGCAGTATTTT. The chain joins TRBV5-4 to TRBJ2-3; 7 nucleotides agree with TRBD2. Germline-derived CDR1 and CDR2 are SGHNT and YYREEE (reference sequence). The CDR3 is made up of 16 amino acids. Trimming took 0 bases from V and 2 from J; bases not matched to a gene: 6.

The chain combines TRBV27 with TRBJ1-6, with 7 bases matching TRBD1. CDR1 is MNHEY and CDR2 is SMNVEV in the germline V gene (reference sequence). CDR3 length: 18 amino acids. V lost 7 bases, J lost 0 bases, and 12 bases stayed unmatched. Here the CDR3 DNA reads TGTGCCAGCACCTTAAGAGGACAGGATATCTCCTATAATTCACCCCTCCACTTT. It specifies CASTLRGQDISYNSPLHF.

This clone appeared a single time. The V gene is TRBV7-3, the J gene TRBJ2-2, with 13 bases that match TRBD2. Trimming took 5 bases from V and 3 from J; bases not matched to a gene: 3. The CDR3 is 16 amino acids. Germline CDR1 and CDR2: SGHTA and FQGTGA. CDR3 in amino acids: CASSRTSGSDTGELFF. The CDR3 bases are TGTGCCAGCAGCCGGACTAGCGGGAGTGACACCGGGGAGCTGTTTTTT. Filled out from reference TRBV7-3 and TRBJ2-2, the complete variable domain reads GAGVSQTPSNKVTEKGKYVELRCDPISGHTALYWYRQSLGQGPEFLIYFQGTGAADDSGLPNDRFFAVRPEGSVSTLKIQRTERGDSAVYLCASSRTSGSDTGELFFGEGSRLTVL.

This clone was seen only once. CDR3 residues: CASTQAGFGQPQHF. As DNA, the CDR3 is TGTGCCAGCACGCAGGCGGGGTTCGGGCAGCCCCAGCATTTT. The chain links TRBV19 to TRBJ1-5; no clear D gene. Germline V gene sequence: CDR1 LNHDA, CDR2 SQIVND (reference sequence). Trimming removed 9 bases at V and 7 bases at J, with 19 bases between. The CDR3 totals 14 residues.

The chain uses TRBV9 and TRBJ1-5, with D tentatively TRBD1 (5 bases). Looked up from germline, CDR1 is SGDLS and CDR2 is YYNGEE. The CDR3 covers 14 residues. The V gene lost 4 bases and the J gene lost 0 bases, with 8 bases spanning the gap. The CDR3 loop is CASSMTDSNQPQHF. As DNA, the CDR3 is TGTGCCAGCAGCATGACAGATAGCAATCAGCCCCAGCATTTT.

The chain uses TRBV28 and TRBJ2-3; 11 bases match TRBD1. The V gene's germline CDR1 is MDHEN and CDR2 SYDVKM. The V gene end was trimmed by 4 bases and the J gene end by 6 bases; junction bases not matched to a gene: 6. The length of the CDR3 is 15 residues. CDR3 region: CASSSSGTGGDTQYF. CDR3 nucleotides: TGTGCCAGCAGTTCCTCCGGGACAGGGGGGGATACGCAGTATTTT.

This clone was seen once. The chain employs TRBV6-5 and TRBJ2-7, with TRBD2 matching 13 bases. This CDR3 is built from 15 residues. Germline V CDR1 and CDR2: MNHEY, SVGAGI. V gave up 6 bases and J gave up 6 bases; unmatched junction bases: 8. For the CDR3, the DNA is TGTGCCAGCAGGGGGGGGACTAGCGGGAATAGCGAGCAGTACTTC. Protein: CASRGGTSGNSEQYF.

The chain joins TRBV5-1 to TRBJ2-5; D may be TRBD2 (6 bases). Between the trimmed V and J ends, which lost 4 bases and 0 bases, there was a span of 10 bases. Germline CDR1 and CDR2: SGHRS and YFSETQ. The length of the CDR3 is 14 residues. DNA for the CDR3: TGCGCCAGCAGCCCCCGGACTAACCAAGAGACCCAGTACTTC. It yields the protein CASSPRTNQETQYF.

The chain links TRBV6-2 or TRBV6-3 to TRBJ1-2; 9 nucleotides line up with TRBD1. The ends lost 2 bases at V and 8 bases at J; junction bases unmatched: 12. This CDR3 contains 16 residues. Germline V gene sequence: CDR1 MNHEY, CDR2 SVGEGT. The chain's CDR3 is CASSYPEGQGVGGYTF. For the CDR3, the DNA is TGTGCCAGCAGTTACCCTGAGGGACAGGGTGTTGGCGGCTACACCTTC.

The rearrangement links TRBV11-2 to TRBJ2-7; a possible D gene is TRBD1 (6 bases). Trimming left V 5 bases short and J 0 bases short, with 20 bases between. The germline CDR1 and CDR2 sequences are SGHAT and FQNNGV. The length of the CDR3 is 17 residues. CDR3 amino acids: CASSLRSPGHFSYEQYF. CDR3 coding DNA: TGTGCCAGCAGCCTAAGAAGTCCGGGACATTTCTCCTACGAGCAGTACTTC. Supplemented by reference TRBV11-2 and TRBJ2-7, the full variable domain reads EAGVAQSPRYKIIEKRQSVAFWCNPISGHATLYWYQQILGQGPKLLIQFQNNGVVDDSQLPKDRFSAERLKGVDSTLKIQPAKLEDSAVYLCASSLRSPGHFSYEQYFGPGTRLTVT.

The chain combines TRBV28 with TRBJ1-5, with TRBD1 as a possible D gene (6 bases). Germline-derived CDR1 and CDR2 are MDHEN and SYDVKM. This CDR3 has 12 residues. V lost 7 bases, J lost 3 bases, and 7 bases lay in between. In DNA, the CDR3 is TGTGCCAGCAACAGGGTCAATCAGCCCCAGCATTTT. Its translation: CASNRVNQPQHF.

The chain combines TRBV4-3 with TRBJ2-1; weak D call: TRBD2 (5 bases). Per the germline V gene, CDR1 is LGHNA and CDR2 is YSLEER. V dropped 4 bases and J dropped 5 bases, with 12 bases sitting between them. The CDR3 totals 14 residues. CDR3 bases: TGCGCCAGCAGCCCGTTGCGGGCCGACAATGAGCAGTTCTTC. It codes for CASSPLRADNEQFF.

V gene TRBV5-1 combines with J gene TRBJ1-3; no clear D. The CDR3 has 15 residues. Trimming removed 0 bases at V and 0 bases at J, with 7 bases between. Germline V lookup: CDR1 SGHRS, CDR2 YFSETQ. The CDR3 is CASSLGADSGNTIYF. CDR3 in DNA: TGCGCCAGCAGCTTGGGGGCCGACTCTGGAAACACCATATATTTT.

The chain combines TRBV11-2 with TRBJ1-4, with a tentative D call TRBD1 (5 bases). The V gene lost 5 bases and the J gene lost 14 bases, with 21 bases spanning the gap. Germline values: CDR1 SGHAT, CDR2 FQNNGV. CDR3 length: 14 amino acids. DNA for the CDR3: TGTGCCAGCAGCAACGTGCGCCGGAACAGGCCCCTGTTTTTT. It is translated as CASSNVRRNRPLFF.

The chain has TRBV4-1 and TRBJ1-5, with no clear D. Deletions cut 1 base from V and 0 bases from J, with 7 bases between. The germline gives CDR1 MGHRA, CDR2 YSYEKL. The CDR3 spans 15 residues. The CDR3 bases are TGCGCCAGCAGCCAAGGACAATATAGCAATCAGCCCCAGCATTTT. Amino acid sequence: CASSQGQYSNQPQHF.

The chain uses TRBV27 and TRBJ2-1; D ambiguous. The CDR3 consists of 14 residues. Germline CDR1 reads MNHEY; CDR2 reads SMNVEV (reference sequence). V dropped 4 bases and J dropped 0 bases, with 7 bases sitting between them. The CDR3 protein is CASSSGSSYNEQFF. The CDR3 nucleotides are TGTGCCAGCAGTTCCGGTAGCTCCTACAATGAGCAGTTCTTC.

Only a few counts were recorded for this clone. The CDR3 region has the DNA TGTGCAAGTCGCTTAGCCCCACTTAGGGCGGGCTATGGCTACACCTTC. It codes for CASRLAPLRAGYGYTF. The rearrangement links TRBV12-2 to TRBJ1-2. TRBV12-2 is labeled a pseudogene. CDR3 length: 16 residues.

The chain combines TRBV3-1 (or the pseudogene TRBV3-2) with TRBJ2-5, with 8 bases aligning to TRBD2. Trimming removed 1 base from V and 3 bases from J; junction bases left unmatched: 4. The CDR3 loop spans 15 amino acids. The germline V gene has CDR1 LGHDT and CDR2 YNNKEL (reference sequence). For the CDR3, the DNA is TGTGCCAGCAGCCAAGGTAGCGGGATAGAAGAGACCCAGTACTTC. Protein sequence: CASSQGSGIEETQYF.

The rearrangement uses TRBV6-5 and TRBJ1-2; a weak D match, TRBD1 (5 bases). This CDR3 is 13 amino acids long. V lost 8 bases, J lost 5 bases, and 15 bases lay in between. Germline assignment: CDR1 MNHEY and CDR2 SVGAGI. CDR3 sequence reads: CASAHRQSYGYTF. The CDR3 DNA reads as TGTGCCAGCGCCCACAGGCAGTCTTATGGCTACACCTTC.

The chain combines TRBV5-1 with TRBJ2-3, with 8 bases fitting TRBD2. With 0 bases clipped from V and 5 bases from J, the junction kept 8 bases outside the gene matches. The CDR3 runs to 16 residues. CDR1 is SGHRS and CDR2 is YFSETQ in the germline V gene. The CDR3 reads CASSLAAAGVGDTQYF. DNA of the CDR3: TGCGCCAGCAGCTTGGCCGCAGCGGGAGTGGGAGATACGCAGTATTTT.

The chain is built from TRBV11-3 and TRBJ1-1; 8 positions match TRBD1. The V gene end was trimmed by 5 bases and the J gene end by 6 bases; junction bases not matched to a gene: 5. Per the germline V gene, CDR1 is SGHNT and CDR2 is YENEEA. The length of the CDR3 is 13 residues. The CDR3 reads CASSATGEAEAFF. Here the CDR3 DNA reads TGTGCCAGCAGCGCGACAGGGGAGGCTGAAGCTTTCTTT.

This chain links TRBV29-1 with TRBJ2-2; D may be TRBD2 (5 bases). The CDR3 loop spans 16 amino acids. Germline loops: CDR1 SQVTM, CDR2 ANQGSEA. V was pared by 7 bases and J by 0 bases, with 18 bases between. CDR3 in amino acids: CSAGGLLTANTGELFF. The DNA of the CDR3 is TGCAGCGCGGGCGGACTCTTAACGGCGAACACCGGGGAGCTGTTTTTT.